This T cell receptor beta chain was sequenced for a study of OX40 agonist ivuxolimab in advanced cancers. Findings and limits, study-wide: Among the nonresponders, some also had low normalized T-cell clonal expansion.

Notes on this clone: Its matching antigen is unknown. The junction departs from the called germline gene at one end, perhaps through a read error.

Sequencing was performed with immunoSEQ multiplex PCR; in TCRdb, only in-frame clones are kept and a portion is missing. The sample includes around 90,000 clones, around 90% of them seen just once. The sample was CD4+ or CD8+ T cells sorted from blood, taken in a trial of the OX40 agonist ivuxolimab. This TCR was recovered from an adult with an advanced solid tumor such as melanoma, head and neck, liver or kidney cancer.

The CDR3 DNA sequence: TGTGCCAGCAGCCAAGGACAGGGGGCGGCAAATGGGCAGTTCTTC. The encoded protein is CASSQGQGAANGQFF. This chain uses TRBV4-2 with TRBJ2-1; 10 bases match TRBD1. In germline, CDR1 is LGHNA, CDR2 YNFKEQ. The length of the CDR3 is 15 residues.